The clone carrying this T cell receptor beta chain was seen more than once but under ten times. Antigen specificity is unknown. Germline V gene data show CDR1 as SNHLY and CDR2 as FYNNEI. The CDR3 contains 14 residues. V lost 7 bases and J lost 1, with 13 bases in between. The record originates from a study of vaccination and CD4 T cells after COVID-19. This sample's treatment: approximately nine-day PBMC culture with coronavirus spike peptide pools or control peptides (ViraFEST assay). CD4+ T cells that had been cultured provided DNA sequenced with the Oncomine TCR Beta short-read assay. TCRdb called the PCR reads again in MiXCR, with one record for every CDR3 protein. Among more than 12,000 distinct CDR3 sequences, 53% were seen once, and the ten largest hold about a tenth.

This specimen was CD4+ T cells from blood, cultured in vitro, taken before SARS-CoV-2 vaccination. The clonotype was recovered from a human donor who had recovered from COVID-19. J is TRBJ1-2 and V is TRBV2, with D perhaps TRBD1 (5 bases). CDR3 in amino acids: CASKGPGLNYGYTF. As DNA, the CDR3 is TGTGCCAGCAAGGGGCCAGGGCTTAACTATGGCTACACCTTC.